This T cell receptor (beta chain) derives from a study of blood T cells in healthy people across ages. A J-beta primer mix and a sample-barcoded 5' primer were used in a second PCR of about 7 to 12 cycles. TCRdb recomputed calls from the 5' RACE reads with MiXCR, one row per CDR3 protein. The sample records roughly 1.4 million distinct CDR3 sequences, roughly 64% being singletons. Germline V lookup: CDR1 GTSNPN, CDR2 SVGIG (reference sequence). V lost 1 base and J lost 5; bases outside the gene matches: 4. This CDR3 has 14 residues. Sequencing was done on a sample of blood. This sequence joins TRBV30 and TRBJ1-1; 10 nucleotides line up with TRBD1. The sequence was obtained from a young man in good health. In nucleotides, the CDR3 is TGTGCCTGGAGTGGGGGGGACAGGGGTACTGAAGCTTTCTTT. It translates to CAWSGGDRGTEAFF.